The source of this TCR beta chain is a study of T-cell memory formation after mild COVID-19 (dated by TCRdb to the early 2020s). For context, the study as a whole: TCR sequence clusters from the two donors were found to be largely donor specific. In two donors, T-cell clones that expanded and contracted after mild COVID-19 were followed by sequencing TCRalpha and TCRbeta repertoires longitudinally. The cohort comprised two young, previously healthy adult volunteers, one female and one male.

The germline V gene encodes CDR1 LGHNA and CDR2 YNFKEQ. The CDR3 covers 17 residues, taking in both the cysteine and the phenylalanine. Of the read, only the CDR3 DNA is kept; its 51 bases are in frame from base 1. V is clipped by 0 bases and J by 0 bases, and the sequence between their germline boundaries is 12 bases long. Ficoll-Paque density gradient centrifugation was the method used to isolate PBMCs. Broader findings and caveats from the paper: Balanced CD4/CD8 phenotypes were observed for clones contracting from day 15 to 85, whereas a bias towards CD4+ was observed for a second wave of clones expanding from day 15 to 37. Whether the second-wave clones peaking on day 37 were SARS-CoV-2 specific was not confirmed. Only a couple of mild cases were covered in the study, and larger cohorts including severe cases with pre-infection samples were considered necessary. Some responding clones were detected in pre-infection memory, which suggested that pre-existing cross-reactive memory T cells had joined the SARS-CoV-2 response. Contracting CD4+ clones appeared mostly in the CM and EM memory subsets, whereas CD8+ clones were enriched in EMRA.

This clonotype appeared a few times. The target of this receptor is not known. No base quality values were provided; no much bigger clone lies one nucleotide off. The instrument given in TCRdb is Illumina NovaSeq 6000. TCRalpha and TCRbeta cDNA libraries were built by 5'RACE with constant-segment primers, adding sample barcodes and unique molecular identifiers. Trizol reagent was used to extract RNA from every sample. The libraries were amplified in two PCR steps, and the second step added a second sample barcode and Illumina TruSeq adapters. Libraries were sequenced on an Illumina NovaSeq with 2 x 150 bp paired-end reads. As for the authors' bioinformatics: Reads were demultiplexed and collapsed into UMI-guided consensus sequences with migec v1.2.7. Using mixcr v2.1.11, UMI consensuses were aligned to TRA and TRB V and J templates and then assembled into clonotypes. A clonotype was counted as expanded or contracted only if both edgeR and NoisET called the change significant, with noise models trained on biological replicates. edgeR calls used a false discovery rate-adjusted p below 0.01 and a log2 fold-change threshold of 1. PCA with hierarchical clustering of max-normalized trajectories of the 1000 most abundant clonotypes was used as exploratory dynamics analysis. Separately sequenced CD4+ and CD8+ repertoires were used to assign a CD4 or CD8 phenotype to each responding clone. TCRdb reworked the public reads: Q25 trimming with fastp, MiXCR clone assembly, productive beta chains retained. Merged by CDR3 protein, the rows form single entries marked with the most common genes and DNA. V and J calls and clone size were set by TCRdb, not the authors. This sample lists hundreds of thousands of distinct CDR3 sequences; around 20% were detected once. The ten largest make up around 8% of the sample.

The sequencing sample was made of PBMCs or a T cell subset sorted from them (not recorded which). In this chain, TRBV4-2 is recombined with TRBJ1-5; the D gene lacks a confident call. The receptor's source is an adult woman who had mild COVID-19 (a few samples of this study predate the infection). The sample titles of this study are shuffled in the database, so cell type and time point are left out; the donor was told from shared clones. The DNA is TGTGCCAGCAGCCAAGAAGAGAGCCTTTATAGCAATCAGCCCCAGCATTTT. It translates to CASSQEESLYSNQPQHF.